What follows describes a single TCR beta chain. These data originate in a study of blood T cell repertoires in COVID-19. Study in general: Material from acute and convalescent COVID-19 was sourced from the United States, Italy and Spain. Sources were T cells, B-cell-depleted T cells, or PBMCs; the material itself was cDNA or gDNA.

Trimming removed 3 bases from V and 2 bases from J; junction bases left unmatched: 6. In germline, CDR1 is SEHNR, CDR2 FQNEAQ (reference sequence). The CDR3 is made up of 15 amino acids. Per the study methods: Reference gene primer amplification gave nucleated cell count estimates. Profiled with immunoSEQ multiplex PCR; TCRdb holds only in-frame clones, not every one. V, J and clone size reflect that table, while D and trimming were determined from the DNA. The data hold 25,000 to 30,000 clones, with around 89% observed a single time. The chain recombines TRBV7-9 with TRBJ1-1; 7 bases are shared with TRBD1. The material sequenced was peripheral blood. The sequence was collected from a man aged 65 to 85 with acute or convalescent COVID-19. The chain's CDR3 is CASSFGTAPNTEAFF. The CDR3 DNA reads TGTGCCAGCAGCTTCGGGACAGCGCCTAACACTGAAGCTTTCTTT.